A selection of T cell receptor beta chains follows, all from one sample in a study of blood T cell repertoires in COVID-19. The table came from immunoSEQ multiplex PCR; TCRdb's copy has only in-frame clones and leaves some out. The table lists some 250,000 clones, around 83% of them singletons. Source material: peripheral blood. The receptor source for this set is a man between 25 and 39 years old who had recovered from COVID-19. Both conserved end residues are part of each CDR3. A D gene is named only where the DNA matches it firmly. Clone size is not always given. Where it is, it says once, few, many or a class for expanded clones.

CDR3 DNA: TGTGCCAGTAGTATGACAGGGGGAGGAAGCAATCAGCCCCAGCATTTT; CDR3 protein: CASSMTGGGSNQPQHF; clone size: few; D gene: TRBD1; V gene: TRBV19; CDR3 length: 16; J gene: TRBJ1-5
CDR3 DNA: TGTGCCAGCAACACCGGGACATCCCCCTACGAGCAGTACTTC; CDR3 protein: CASNTGTSPYEQYF; clone size: -; D gene: -; V gene: TRBV5-4; CDR3 length: 14; J gene: TRBJ2-7
CDR3 DNA: TGTGCCAGCAGAAAGCTACAGAAAGAGACCCAGTACTTC; CDR3 protein: CASRKLQKETQYF; clone size: -; D gene: -; V gene: TRBV6-6; CDR3 length: 13; J gene: TRBJ2-5
CDR3 DNA: TGCAGCGTTGAAAAGAGGGGCCGGGACTACCAAGAGACCCAGTACTTC; CDR3 protein: CSVEKRGRDYQETQYF; clone size: -; D gene: -; V gene: TRBV29-1; CDR3 length: 16; J gene: TRBJ2-5
CDR3 DNA: TGTGCCAGCAGCTTAGATTCCTTCGGGACAGGGGCTGAAGCTTTCTTT; CDR3 protein: CASSLDSFGTGAEAFF; clone size: -; D gene: TRBD1; V gene: TRBV11-2; CDR3 length: 16; J gene: TRBJ1-1
CDR3 DNA: TGTGCCAGCAGCCCAGGACAGGGGGACACAGATACGCAGTATTTT; CDR3 protein: CASSPGQGDTDTQYF; clone size: -; D gene: TRBD1; V gene: TRBV5-4; CDR3 length: 15; J gene: TRBJ2-3
CDR3 DNA: TGTGCCAGCAGCTCTTCTCCGGGACTAGCGGTCACCGGGGAGCTGTTTTTT; CDR3 protein: CASSSSPGLAVTGELFF; clone size: -; D gene: TRBD2; V gene: TRBV7-7; CDR3 length: 17; J gene: TRBJ2-2
CDR3 DNA: TGTGCCAGCAGTGTCATCGGGGGAAACTATGGCTACACCTTC; CDR3 protein: CASSVIGGNYGYTF; clone size: -; D gene: -; V gene: TRBV6-4; CDR3 length: 14; J gene: TRBJ1-2
CDR3 DNA: TGTGCCAGTGAAGCAGGGGGCGGTTGGAATCAGCCCCAGCATTTT; CDR3 protein: CASEAGGGWNQPQHF; clone size: -; D gene: TRBD1; V gene: TRBV19; CDR3 length: 15; J gene: TRBJ1-5
CDR3 DNA: TGTGCCAGCTCATTGGGGGGTTCTGGAAACACCATATATTTT; CDR3 protein: CASSLGGSGNTIYF; clone size: -; D gene: -; V gene: TRBV27; CDR3 length: 14; J gene: TRBJ1-3
CDR3 DNA: TGTGCCAGCTCACCTGGAGGGAAAGAGACCCAGTACTTC; CDR3 protein: CASSPGGKETQYF; clone size: -; D gene: -; V gene: TRBV18; CDR3 length: 13; J gene: TRBJ2-5
CDR3 DNA: TGTGCCAGCAGCTCTACCTCGGGCGGGGGGGGGTCACCCCTCCACTTT; CDR3 protein: CASSSTSGGGGSPLHF; clone size: -; D gene: -; V gene: TRBV7-9; CDR3 length: 16; J gene: TRBJ1-6
CDR3 DNA: TGTGCCAGCAGTTTATCCCGGAATGAGCAGTTCTTC; CDR3 protein: CASSLSRNEQFF; clone size: -; D gene: -; V gene: TRBV12-3/TRBV12-4; CDR3 length: 12; J gene: TRBJ2-1
CDR3 DNA: TGTGCCAGCTCGTTCCGCAGGGGGCCTGGAAACACCATATATTTT; CDR3 protein: CASSFRRGPGNTIYF; clone size: few; D gene: TRBD1; V gene: TRBV6-5; CDR3 length: 15; J gene: TRBJ1-3
CDR3 DNA: TGTGCCAGCAGCTTACAGGGACAGGGGATCGACACCATATATTTT; CDR3 protein: CASSLQGQGIDTIYF; clone size: -; D gene: TRBD1; V gene: TRBV7-2; CDR3 length: 15; J gene: TRBJ1-3
CDR3 DNA: TGTGCCAGCAGTGGGGGGTCGACGAGGAGGGTATATGGCTACACCTTC; CDR3 protein: CASSGGSTRRVYGYTF; clone size: -; D gene: -; V gene: TRBV6-1; CDR3 length: 16; J gene: TRBJ1-2
CDR3 DNA: TGTGCCAGCTCACCCGTGACAGCGAACACTGAAGCTTTCTTT; CDR3 protein: CASSPVTANTEAFF; clone size: -; D gene: -; V gene: TRBV18; CDR3 length: 14; J gene: TRBJ1-1
CDR3 DNA: TGTGCCAGCAGTTATCACATGGGGGGTGGGACCCAGTACTTC; CDR3 protein: CASSYHMGGGTQYF; clone size: -; D gene: -; V gene: TRBV6-5; CDR3 length: 14; J gene: TRBJ2-5
CDR3 DNA: TGTGCCAGCAGGGAGACAGGGGCGGAGACCCAGTACTTC; CDR3 protein: CASRETGAETQYF; clone size: -; D gene: TRBD1; V gene: TRBV2; CDR3 length: 13; J gene: TRBJ2-5
CDR3 DNA: TGTGCCAGCAGTTACTCGAGTGGGGGGTGGGACAATGAGCAGTTCTTC; CDR3 protein: CASSYSSGGWDNEQFF; clone size: -; D gene: -; V gene: TRBV6-5; CDR3 length: 16; J gene: TRBJ2-1
CDR3 DNA: TGTGCCAGCAGCCCGCAGGGGGGAAACACTGAAGCTTTCTTT; CDR3 protein: CASSPQGGNTEAFF; clone size: few; D gene: TRBD1; V gene: TRBV7-9; CDR3 length: 14; J gene: TRBJ1-1
CDR3 DNA: TGTGCCAGCAGTTACTCCAGACTTGGGGAGCAGTTCTTC; CDR3 protein: CASSYSRLGEQFF; clone size: once; D gene: -; V gene: TRBV6-5; CDR3 length: 13; J gene: TRBJ2-1
CDR3 DNA: TGTGCCAGCAGAAAGATGGGACAGGTCGAAGAGACCCAGTACTTC; CDR3 protein: CASRKMGQVEETQYF; clone size: few; D gene: TRBD1; V gene: TRBV7-9; CDR3 length: 15; J gene: TRBJ2-5
CDR3 DNA: TGCAGCGTTGATACGGTGACAGATACGCAGTATTTT; CDR3 protein: CSVDTVTDTQYF; clone size: few; D gene: -; V gene: TRBV29-1; CDR3 length: 12; J gene: TRBJ2-3
CDR3 DNA: TGTGCCAGCAGCCCCCCGCGAGAAGAGACCCAGTACTTC; CDR3 protein: CASSPPREETQYF; clone size: medium-sized; D gene: -; V gene: TRBV7-8; CDR3 length: 13; J gene: TRBJ2-5
CDR3 DNA: TGTGCCAGCAGCTTGCGGACAGGGGGCGCCCCGGGGGAGCAGTACTTC; CDR3 protein: CASSLRTGGAPGEQYF; clone size: -; D gene: TRBD1; V gene: TRBV5-6; CDR3 length: 16; J gene: TRBJ2-7
CDR3 DNA: TGTGCCAGTAGCCCCAGGGGAAACTATGGCTACACCTTC; CDR3 protein: CASSPRGNYGYTF; clone size: -; D gene: -; V gene: TRBV19; CDR3 length: 13; J gene: TRBJ1-2
CDR3 DNA: TGCGCCAGCAGCCAAGAGGGGACAGGGGAGGCTTTCTTT; CDR3 protein: CASSQEGTGEAFF; clone size: few; D gene: TRBD1; V gene: TRBV4-1; CDR3 length: 13; J gene: TRBJ1-1
CDR3 DNA: TGTGCCAGTAGTATGCCAGGGGTGGAAGAAAAACTGTTTTTT; CDR3 protein: CASSMPGVEEKLFF; clone size: -; D gene: -; V gene: TRBV19; CDR3 length: 14; J gene: TRBJ1-4
CDR3 DNA: TGTGCCAGCAGCTTAGAGGGGGTGATGAATTCACCCCTCCACTTT; CDR3 protein: CASSLEGVMNSPLHF; clone size: few; D gene: -; V gene: TRBV7-2; CDR3 length: 15; J gene: TRBJ1-6
CDR3 DNA: TGTGCCAGCAGCTTATCGCAGAATCAGCCCCAGCATTTT; CDR3 protein: CASSLSQNQPQHF; clone size: -; D gene: -; V gene: TRBV7-9; CDR3 length: 13; J gene: TRBJ1-5
CDR3 DNA: TGTGCCAGCACCAAAGACAGGGGGCGAAATCAGCCCCAGCATTTT; CDR3 protein: CASTKDRGRNQPQHF; clone size: -; D gene: TRBD1; V gene: TRBV2; CDR3 length: 15; J gene: TRBJ1-5
CDR3 DNA: TGTGCCAGCAGTGAAGGAGGGAGGGGCGATACGCAGTATTTT; CDR3 protein: CASSEGGRGDTQYF; clone size: -; D gene: TRBD2; V gene: TRBV2; CDR3 length: 14; J gene: TRBJ2-3
CDR3 DNA: TGTGCCAGCAGTTACAGGGACAGTGTCTCATACACCTTC; CDR3 protein: CASSYRDSVSYTF; clone size: -; D gene: TRBD1; V gene: TRBV6-2/TRBV6-3; CDR3 length: 13; J gene: TRBJ1-2
CDR3 DNA: TGTGCCAGCAGACGGCAGGGGGCCGGACTGAACACTGAAGCTTTCTTT; CDR3 protein: CASRRQGAGLNTEAFF; clone size: -; D gene: TRBD1; V gene: TRBV27; CDR3 length: 16; J gene: TRBJ1-1
CDR3 DNA: TGTGCCAGCAGTCCCACTAATCAGCCCCAGCATTTT; CDR3 protein: CASSPTNQPQHF; clone size: -; D gene: -; V gene: TRBV6-5; CDR3 length: 12; J gene: TRBJ1-5
CDR3 DNA: TGTGCCAGTAGTATAGATCTGGTAGGGAGAGAGACCCAGTACTTC; CDR3 protein: CASSIDLVGRETQYF; clone size: -; D gene: -; V gene: TRBV19; CDR3 length: 15; J gene: TRBJ2-5
CDR3 DNA: TGTGCCAGCAGCCCGCTACGGGGGGACCAAGAGACCCAGTACTTC; CDR3 protein: CASSPLRGDQETQYF; clone size: few; D gene: TRBD2; V gene: TRBV7-8; CDR3 length: 15; J gene: TRBJ2-5
CDR3 DNA: TGCACCGTGAACAGGGGGCCGGTGGAAGCTTTCTTT; CDR3 protein: CTVNRGPVEAFF; clone size: -; D gene: TRBD1; V gene: TRBV29-1; CDR3 length: 12; J gene: TRBJ1-1
CDR3 DNA: TGTGCCAGTAGGAGCTCAGAAAAACTGTTTTTT; CDR3 protein: CASRSSEKLFF; clone size: once; D gene: -; V gene: TRBV19; CDR3 length: 11; J gene: TRBJ1-4
CDR3 DNA: TGTGCCAGCAGCTTGAGGAAAGGGGTCACTGAAGCTTTCTTT; CDR3 protein: CASSLRKGVTEAFF; clone size: -; D gene: -; V gene: TRBV5-4; CDR3 length: 14; J gene: TRBJ1-1
CDR3 DNA: TGCAGCGTTGGGGACACTAACACTGAAGCTTTCTTT; CDR3 protein: CSVGDTNTEAFF; clone size: once; D gene: -; V gene: TRBV29-1; CDR3 length: 12; J gene: TRBJ1-1
CDR3 DNA: TGCGCCAGCAGTGAGGAGGGGGAGACGGGCACAGATACGCAGTATTTT; CDR3 protein: CASSEEGETGTDTQYF; clone size: -; D gene: -; V gene: TRBV10-1; CDR3 length: 16; J gene: TRBJ2-3
CDR3 DNA: TGTGCCAGCAGCCAAGGGGCTAGCGGGGGAGGGAAGCAGTTCTTC; CDR3 protein: CASSQGASGGGKQFF; clone size: -; D gene: TRBD2; V gene: TRBV3-1/TRBV3-2; CDR3 length: 15; J gene: TRBJ2-1
CDR3 DNA: TGTGCCAGCAGCTTGAGGTTGAACCTAATGGATCAGCCCCAGCATTTT; CDR3 protein: CASSLRLNLMDQPQHF; clone size: -; D gene: -; V gene: TRBV11-3; CDR3 length: 16; J gene: TRBJ1-5